A selection of T cell receptor beta chains follows, all from one sample in a study of blood T cell repertoires in COVID-19. This table comes from immunoSEQ multiplex PCR, and its TCRdb copy is limited to in-frame clones, with some not included. This table has about 160,000 clones, 82% appearing once. Sequenced: PBMCs or T cells enriched from blood (not recorded which). These receptors all come from a man aged 55 to 70 who had recovered from COVID-19. CDR3s include the opening cysteine and the closing phenylalanine or tryptophan. A D gene is named only where the DNA matches it firmly.

d_call j_call v_call cdr3_aa
. TRBJ2-5 TRBV6-5 CASSSLGAIETQYF
. TRBJ2-1 TRBV7-3 CASRHSQGTYNEQFF
TRBD1 TRBJ2-2 TRBV5-4 CASSREGGLPLNTGELFF
. TRBJ2-7 TRBV28 CASRMTVSYEQYF
. TRBJ2-2 TRBV5-4 CASSLESRIGELFF
. TRBJ2-6 TRBV11-2 CASSLEMGRAGANVLTF
TRBD1 TRBJ1-2 TRBV28 CASSLTGNRGLLDGYTF
. TRBJ1-4 TRBV27 CASSFGQFTTNEKLFF
. TRBJ2-3 TRBV2 CASSYAGPNPSTDTQYF
TRBD2 TRBJ2-4 TRBV7-2 CASSLGEGRYIQYF
TRBD1 TRBJ1-5 TRBV5-8 CASSYGGGQGGNQPQHF
. TRBJ2-7 TRBV5-4 CASSLDTVSYEQYF
. TRBJ1-3 TRBV6-5 CASSYSPGGAGNTIYF
TRBD1 TRBJ1-1 TRBV27 CASSRTGVRNTEAFF
TRBD1 TRBJ1-4 TRBV9 CASSVGIRDSNEKLFF
. TRBJ2-3 TRBV5-5 CASSAGQISTDTQYF
. TRBJ2-1 TRBV6-6 CASSPRQSGSYNEQFF
. TRBJ2-2 TRBV9 CASSVDWGPDTGELFF
. TRBJ1-1 TRBV7-3 CASSPRGLNTEAFF
TRBD1 TRBJ1-2 TRBV18 CASSPRDRPGGYTF
. TRBJ2-1 TRBV4-1 CASSHPLLAFTVEQFF
. TRBJ1-1 TRBV12-5 CASGLVPEAPEAFF
. TRBJ1-3 TRBV6-6 CASSYDGSRNTIYF
. TRBJ1-2 TRBV28 CASSLGPDYGYTF
. TRBJ2-3 TRBV10-3 CAISERGIGTDTQYF
TRBD1 TRBJ1-6 TRBV11-2 CASSLVQGGSPLHF
. TRBJ1-4 TRBV2 CASSEWTDNEKLFF
. TRBJ1-3 TRBV2 CASTQDGLRGNTIYF
TRBD1 TRBJ1-1 TRBV30 CAWSARGRLHTEAFF
. TRBJ2-7 TRBV7-8 CASSLLRLEQYF
TRBD1 TRBJ1-4 TRBV27 CASSLSGTGSNEKLFF
. TRBJ2-7 TRBV18 CASSLTGYEQYF
TRBD2 TRBJ2-7 TRBV5-1 CASSLLLAGASYEQYF
. TRBJ2-6 TRBV5-1 CASSLEQAPSGANVLTF
. TRBJ1-2 TRBV25-1 CASGNRAYGYTF
. TRBJ2-3 TRBV18 CASSPPLETDTQYF
. TRBJ2-3 TRBV7-3 CASSLLRTSTDTQYF
. TRBJ1-2 TRBV19 CASRTSRVYGYTF
TRBD2 TRBJ2-7 TRBV10-3 CAIGDLGGRDKQYF
TRBD2 TRBJ2-1 TRBV5-1 CASSLTSGGAYNEQFF
. TRBJ2-7 TRBV6-5 CASRTVHHGEQYF
TRBD2 TRBJ2-3 TRBV10-3 CAIMARAGGADTQYF
TRBD2 TRBJ2-4 TRBV9 CASSQDLAEEDIQYF
. TRBJ2-3 TRBV10-3 CAISAVPTSTDTQYF
. TRBJ1-2 TRBV7-9 CASSLNAGHTF
. TRBJ2-5 TRBV7-3 CASSHTGMGETQYF
TRBD1 TRBJ2-1 TRBV24-1 CATSDQYWDRGEQFF
. TRBJ2-7 TRBV30 CAWRDSGEQYF
. TRBJ2-5 TRBV20-1 CSASKGMETQYF
. TRBJ1-5 TRBV13 CASSQNTGMGNQPQHF
TRBD1 TRBJ2-3 TRBV24-1 CATSERGQVTQYF
. TRBJ1-4 TRBV4-1 CASSHQAFNEKLFF
. TRBJ1-1 TRBV6-6 CASSPDTGNTEAFF
. TRBJ1-5 TRBV19 CASTLTEARDSGQPQHF
TRBD1 TRBJ2-7 TRBV2 CASKGGTGSYEQYF